This T cell receptor beta chain was recorded in a study of molecular identifiers for immune sequencing clone quantification. Findings and limits, study-wide: Highly expanded clone sizes could be underestimated by identical TCR molecules sharing a barcode.

Libraries of naive CD8 T cells were made from 20,000 to 1,000,000 sorted cells. They used 10%, 30% or 50% RNA. This clonotype was counted ten times or more. Its target is unknown. Bulk TCR libraries used previously described methods and listed TCR primers. In TCRdb, the PCR reads were re-called with MiXCR into one record per CDR3 protein. The repertoire holds around 470,000 distinct CDR3 sequences, with 20% to 25% as singletons. V lost 6 bases, J lost 4 bases, and 11 bases stayed unmatched. Germline CDR1 is DFQATT and CDR2 is SNEGSKA (reference sequence). The CDR3 runs to 15 residues. The specimen sequenced was naive CD8+ T cells from blood, with Jurkat cell RNA spiked in. Subset reported: FACS-sorted CD8+CD4-CCR7+CD45RA+ naive T cells. The chain recombines TRBV20-1 with TRBJ2-2, with 7 bases lining up with TRBD1. The TCR was taken from a human donor in good health. Some libraries in this study had Jurkat cell RNA spiked in. CDR3 sequence: CSARVGGSVTGELFF. The CDR3 DNA follows: TGCAGTGCCAGGGTAGGGGGCTCAGTCACCGGGGAGCTGTTTTTT.